One and the same sample provided the 8 T cell receptor beta chains below, sequenced in a study of T cells after yellow fever vaccination. Each CDR3 protein is one row after TCRdb ran MiXCR on the 5' RACE reads. The sample lists almost 600,000 distinct CDR3 sequences; about 13% were seen once. The sample consisted of PBMCs, taken on the day of the yellow fever booster vaccination. The source is a young man who received the YFV17D yellow fever vaccine.

The chain carries TRBV7-2 and TRBJ2-7, with 9 bases matching TRBD2. Per germline, CDR1 SGHTA and CDR2 FQGNSA. J gave up 4 bases and V 2 bases, and 6 bases lay outside the gene matches. The CDR3 contains 15 residues. In nucleotides, the CDR3 is TGTGCCAGCAGCTTATGGTTAGCGGGAGCATACGAGCAGTACTTC. Translation: CASSLWLAGAYEQYF.

This clonotype was recorded a few times. The gene calls are TRBV5-4 and TRBJ2-2; the match to TRBD1 covers 7 bases. The J segment lost 0 bases and the V segment lost 4 bases, leaving 6 bases of the junction unmatched. Germline loops: CDR1 SGHNT, CDR2 YYREEE (reference sequence). This CDR3 region has 16 residues. Written as DNA, the CDR3 is TGTGCCAGCAGCGGACAGGCCCGGACGAACACCGGGGAGCTGTTTTTT. This sequence encodes CASSGQARTNTGELFF.

The chain recombines TRBV6-5 with TRBJ2-1, with 8 positions matching TRBD2. V was clipped by 2 bases and J by 10 bases; unmatched bases: 4. The germline gives CDR1 MNHEY, CDR2 SVGAGI. The CDR3 consists of 13 residues. CDR3: CASSYGSGGEQFF. DNA of the CDR3: TGTGCCAGCAGTTACGGCTCGGGAGGGGAGCAGTTCTTC.

The chain employs TRBV4-3 and TRBJ2-1; a possible D gene is TRBD2 (6 bases). There are 17 residues in the CDR3. CDR1 LGHNA and CDR2 YSLEER come from the germline V gene. Deletions cut 0 bases from V and 4 bases from J, with 16 bases between. CDR3 region: CASSQEAGANLYNEQFF. The DNA of the CDR3 is TGCGCCAGCAGCCAAGAAGCGGGCGCCAACCTTTACAATGAGCAGTTCTTC.

This clonotype was found a few times. The chain carries TRBV24-1 and TRBJ1-2; a possible D gene is TRBD1 (5 bases). Germline values: CDR1 KGHDR, CDR2 SFDVKD. Trimming left V 9 bases short and J 8 bases short, with 12 bases between. This CDR3 region has 11 residues. The CDR3 sequence is CATQGRGGYTF. The CDR3 DNA reads TGTGCCACCCAGGGAAGAGGCGGCTACACCTTC.

The rearrangement joins TRBV28 to TRBJ2-7; 7 nucleotides align to TRBD2. The CDR3 loop spans 15 amino acids. V trimming: 5 bases; J trimming: 3 bases; junction bases outside the gene matches: 10. Germline-derived CDR1 and CDR2 are MDHEN and SYDVKM. CDR3 sequence reads: CASSPPGGSLYEQYF. CDR3 in DNA: TGTGCCAGCAGTCCCCCAGGCGGGAGCCTCTACGAGCAGTACTTC.

This clonotype was observed a few times. The chain links TRBV5-1 to TRBJ1-2; a weak D match, TRBD1 (5 bases). Germline V gene data show CDR1 as SGHRS and CDR2 as YFSETQ. Between the trimmed V and J ends, which lost 4 bases and 3 bases, there was a span of 19 bases. CDR3 length equals 16 residues. Here the CDR3 reads CASSPGGSAGYYGYTF. Here the CDR3 DNA reads TGCGCCAGCAGCCCGGGGGGGAGCGCAGGTTACTATGGCTACACCTTC.

This chain connects TRBV30 to TRBJ1-4; D not resolved. The CDR3 contains 14 residues. V was pared by 5 bases and J by 0 bases, with 10 bases between. The germline CDR1 and CDR2 sequences are GTSNPN and SVGIG (reference sequence). CDR3 amino acids: CAWARRSTNEKLFF. The CDR3, as DNA: TGTGCCTGGGCCAGGAGGTCAACTAATGAAAAACTGTTTTTT.